Shown below are 27 T cell receptor beta chains from a single sample sequenced in a study of blood T cell repertoires in COVID-19. The protocol was immunoSEQ multiplex PCR, while the TCRdb copy is restricted to in-frame clones and leaves out a portion. The repertoire consists of about 61,000 clones, with around 92% occurring once and the leading ten covering approximately 8.1%. Input material: peripheral blood. The receptors were sampled from a human donor in a cohort sampled during active COVID-19.

The V and J genes are TRBV7-9 and TRBJ2-2; D gene ambiguous. Looked up from germline, CDR1 is SEHNR and CDR2 is FQNEAQ (reference sequence). CDR3 length: 13 amino acids. Trimming removed 3 bases at V and 1 base at J, with 3 bases between. Here the CDR3 DNA reads TGTGCCAGCAGCTTTAGGAACACCGGGGAGCTGTTTTTT. Its translation: CASSFRNTGELFF.

J is TRBJ1-2 and V is TRBV18; 7 bases are a match to TRBD1. Germline V gives CDR1 KGHSH, CDR2 LQKENI. Trimming removed 0 bases from V and 8 bases from J; junction bases left unmatched: 6. The CDR3 has 14 residues. The CDR3 region has the DNA TGTGCCAGCTCACCACCGAACCTAGGGGGCGGCTACACCTTC. It codes for CASSPPNLGGGYTF.

This clone was recorded once. The chain combines TRBV9 with TRBJ2-2; 7 nucleotides line up with TRBD1. This CDR3 has 15 amino acids. Losses at the gene ends were 5 bases for V and 5 bases for J; bases not matched to a gene: 9. Germline values: CDR1 SGDLS, CDR2 YYNGEE. CDR3 coding DNA: TGTGCCAGCAGTTCCAACAGGGGTGGGACCGGGGAGCTGTTTTTT. Amino acid sequence: CASSSNRGGTGELFF. Based on the CDR3 plus reference TRBV9 and TRBJ2-2, the full variable domain is DSGVTQTPKHLITATGQRVTLRCSPRSGDLSVYWYQQSLDQGLQFLIQYYNGEERAKGNILERFSAQQFPDLHSELNLSSLELGDSALYFCASSSNRGGTGELFFGEGSRLTVL.

The chain is built from TRBV5-1 and TRBJ1-2; D ambiguous. The CDR3 has 13 residues. V dropped 2 bases and J dropped 4 bases, with 9 bases sitting between them. Per the germline V gene, CDR1 is SGHRS and CDR2 is YFSETQ. The CDR3 protein is CASSLGASYGYTF. In DNA, the CDR3 is TGCGCCAGCAGCTTAGGAGCAAGCTATGGCTACACCTTC.

The V call is TRBV2, the J call TRBJ2-3, with TRBD1 matching over 9 bases. With V trimmed by 1 base and J by 4 bases, 3 bases remained unmatched. This CDR3 region has 15 residues. Germline CDR1 SNHLY, CDR2 FYNNEI. The CDR3 loop reads CASSEEGQGSDTQYF. Written as DNA, the CDR3 is TGTGCCAGCAGTGAAGAAGGACAGGGGTCAGATACGCAGTATTTT.

The rearrangement links TRBV10-1 to TRBJ2-7, with D hard to call. Germline V gene sequence: CDR1 WNHNN, CDR2 SYGVQD (reference sequence). The V gene lost 8 bases and the J gene lost 3 bases, with 17 bases spanning the gap. This CDR3 has 14 residues. In nucleotides, the CDR3 is TGCGCCAGCCCTAAACGTGGTCAGGACTACGAGCAGTACTTC. The encoded protein is CASPKRGQDYEQYF.

This clone was counted between two and nine times. The gene calls are TRBV2 and TRBJ1-1; 9 nucleotides match TRBD1. V was pared by 6 bases and J by 6 bases, with 2 bases of the junction left unmatched. This CDR3 has 12 residues. Germline CDR1 is SNHLY and CDR2 is FYNNEI. CDR3 protein: CASRGTGSEAFF. DNA for the CDR3: TGTGCCAGCAGGGGGACAGGGTCTGAAGCTTTCTTT.

The chain combines TRBV6-1 with TRBJ1-2; a possible D gene is TRBD1 (5 bases). The CDR3 has 16 amino acids. The V and J ends lost 4 bases and 8 bases respectively, with 23 bases between them. Germline-derived CDR1 and CDR2 are MNHNS and SASEGT. Written as DNA, the CDR3 is TGTGCCAGCAGTGTGGCTTGGAGGGGCCAAGGAGGGGGCTACACCTTC. This codes for CASSVAWRGQGGGYTF.

The chain links TRBV3-1 (or the pseudogene TRBV3-2) to TRBJ1-4; perhaps TRBD1 as D (5 bases). There are 17 residues in the CDR3. V gave up 0 bases and J gave up 1 base, with 12 bases separating them. The germline V gene encodes CDR1 LGHDT and CDR2 YNNKEL (reference sequence). CDR3 amino acids: CASSQDRGFLTNEKLFF. DNA for the CDR3: TGTGCCAGCAGCCAAGATCGGGGGTTCCTAACTAATGAAAAACTGTTTTTT.

In nucleotides, the CDR3 is TGTGCCAGCAGAATGACTAGCGGCTACGAGCAGTACTTC. Protein product: CASRMTSGYEQYF. The gene calls are TRBV12-3 or TRBV12-4 and TRBJ2-7; TRBD2 agrees at 9 bases. There are 13 residues in the CDR3. J was trimmed by 3 bases and V by 6 bases; bases with no gene match: 3.

A few counts support this clone. The chain recombines TRBV7-3 with TRBJ1-1, with no clear D. CDR3 length equals 14 residues. CDR1 and CDR2 from the germline V gene are SGHTA and FQGTGA. V was trimmed by 2 bases and J by 0 bases, leaving 7 bases between them. The CDR3 reads CASSLQRMNTEAFF. CDR3 in DNA: TGTGCCAGCAGCTTACAGCGCATGAACACTGAAGCTTTCTTT. Full variable domain (missing parts from reference TRBV7-3 and TRBJ1-1): GAGVSQTPSNKVTEKGKYVELRCDPISGHTALYWYRQSLGQGPEFLIYFQGTGAADDSGLPNDRFFAVRPEGSVSTLKIQRTERGDSAVYLCASSLQRMNTEAFFGQGTRLTVV.

The chain carries TRBV6-5 and TRBJ2-1; D remains ambiguous. Trimming cost V 2 bases and J 4 bases, with 15 bases left between them. The CDR3 consists of 16 residues. Germline V gene sequence: CDR1 MNHEY, CDR2 SVGAGI. For the CDR3, the DNA is TGTGCCAGCAGTTACCAAGAGTCATATCTTTACAATGAGCAGTTCTTC. It translates to CASSYQESYLYNEQFF.

The V call is TRBV5-4, the J call TRBJ1-1, with TRBD1 identical over 7 bases. V lost 4 bases and J lost 5; bases outside the gene matches: 11. Germline V gene data show CDR1 as SGHNT and CDR2 as YYREEE (reference sequence). The CDR3 is made up of 15 amino acids. Here the CDR3 DNA reads TGTGCCAGCAGCGCAACCCGACAGGGTGAAACTGAAGCTTTCTTT. Translation: CASSATRQGETEAFF.

The chain carries TRBV6-2 or TRBV6-3 and TRBJ2-5, with 13 nucleotides matching TRBD2. CDR1 is MNHEY, CDR2 SVGEGT, per germline. V shed 6 bases and J 1 base; nucleotides not matched to a gene: 8. CDR3 length: 17 residues. The CDR3, as DNA: TGTGCCAGCAGCCCCCTTCGACTAGCGGGGGGCCAAGAGACCCAGTACTTC. It specifies CASSPLRLAGGQETQYF.

The rearrangement joins TRBV2 to TRBJ2-5; TRBD2 agrees at 10 bases. Germline CDR1 SNHLY, CDR2 FYNNEI. There are 15 residues in the CDR3. V shed 4 bases, J shed 0 bases, and the junction held 2 bases outside the gene matches. The CDR3 protein is CASSGLAGHQETQYF. The CDR3 nucleotides are TGTGCCAGCAGTGGACTAGCGGGCCACCAAGAGACCCAGTACTTC.

The chain combines TRBV5-4 with TRBJ2-5, with TRBD2 matching over 9 bases. There are 15 residues in the CDR3. Germline V gene lookup returns CDR1 SGHNT and CDR2 YYREEE (reference sequence). J was trimmed by 2 bases and V by 0 bases; bases with no gene match: 2. The CDR3 protein is CASSLEAGGQETQYF. For the CDR3, the DNA is TGTGCCAGCAGCTTGGAAGCGGGGGGACAAGAGACCCAGTACTTC.

The J gene is TRBJ2-7, the V gene TRBV5-4; weak D call: TRBD1 (6 bases). The ends were cut back, 1 base at V and 2 bases at J, with 13 bases in the middle. From germline, CDR1 is SGHNT and CDR2 YYREEE (reference sequence). CDR3 length equals 15 residues. CDR3: CASSLYPQGTYEQYF. The DNA of the CDR3 is TGTGCCAGCAGCTTGTACCCCCAGGGGACCTACGAGCAGTACTTC.

The rearrangement uses TRBV28 and TRBJ2-3; no clear D. V was trimmed by 6 bases and J by 4 bases, leaving 8 bases between them. The CDR3 length is 12 residues. Germline V gives CDR1 MDHEN, CDR2 SYDVKM. The CDR3 here is CASSPRADTQYF. Here the CDR3 DNA reads TGTGCCAGCAGCCCCCGGGCAGATACGCAGTATTTT.

This chain links TRBV11-2 with TRBJ2-3; 10 bases map to TRBD2. Germline values: CDR1 SGHAT, CDR2 FQNNGV. Germline trimming cut 4 bases from V and 4 bases from J; bases unmatched to any gene: 8. CDR3 length: 16 residues. CDR3 region: CASSSRKRGGADTQYF. CDR3 in DNA: TGTGCCAGCAGCTCCCGGAAGCGGGGGGGGGCAGATACGCAGTATTTT. The whole variable domain, filled in from reference TRBV11-2 and TRBJ2-3, reads EAGVAQSPRYKIIEKRQSVAFWCNPISGHATLYWYQQILGQGPKLLIQFQNNGVVDDSQLPKDRFSAERLKGVDSTLKIQPAKLEDSAVYLCASSSRKRGGADTQYFGPGTRLTVL.

V gene TRBV5-1 combines with J gene TRBJ2-1; D may be TRBD2 (7 bases). The germline CDR1 and CDR2 sequences are SGHRS and YFSETQ. The CDR3 is 14 amino acids. Deletions cut 0 bases from V and 8 bases from J, with 12 bases between. The CDR3 sequence is CASSLEGGGDEQFF. For the CDR3, the DNA is TGCGCCAGCAGCTTGGAAGGAGGGGGGGATGAGCAGTTCTTC.

This sequence joins TRBV29-1 and TRBJ2-6; D is unclear. The CDR3 length is 15 residues. Germline assignment: CDR1 SQVTM and CDR2 ANQGSEA. V dropped 3 bases and J dropped 1 base, with 10 bases sitting between them. The CDR3 reads CSVETLESGANVLTF. As DNA, the CDR3 is TGCAGCGTTGAGACTCTAGAGTCTGGGGCCAACGTCCTGACTTTC. Together with reference TRBV29-1 and TRBJ2-6, the CDR3 gives the full variable domain: SAVISQKPSRDICQRGTSLTIQCQVDSQVTMMFWYRQQPGQSLTLIATANQGSEATYESGFVIDKFPISRPNLTFSTLTVSNMSPEDSSIYLCSVETLESGANVLTFGAGSRLTVL.

The J gene is TRBJ1-2, the V gene TRBV20-1, with D possibly matching TRBD1 (6 bases). V lost 3 bases to trimming and J lost 4 bases, with 18 bases between them. The CDR3 length is 15 residues. CDR1 and CDR2 (germline): DFQATT, SNEGSKA (reference sequence). CDR3 bases: TGCAGTGCTAGTTTCCCAGGACAGTACTTCTATGGCTACACCTTC. Its protein is CSASFPGQYFYGYTF.

This sequence joins TRBV7-9 and TRBJ2-3; 11 nucleotides match TRBD2. Germline assignment: CDR1 SEHNR and CDR2 FQNEAQ (reference sequence). The CDR3 totals 15 residues. Trimming removed 6 bases from V and 5 bases from J; junction bases left unmatched: 7. CDR3 coding DNA: TGTGCCAGCAGTTTTAGCGGGGGGGCTGGAGATACGCAGTATTTT. This translates into CASSFSGGAGDTQYF.

This clone came up once. The rearrangement uses TRBV7-9 and TRBJ1-2; a possible D gene is TRBD1 (6 bases). The CDR3 has 14 residues. Between the trimmed V and J ends, which lost 7 bases and 0 bases, there was a span of 12 bases. The germline gives CDR1 SEHNR, CDR2 FQNEAQ (reference sequence). DNA for the CDR3: TGTGCCAGCACCTTCCGGACAGCTAACTATGGCTACACCTTC. Translation: CASTFRTANYGYTF.

This chain uses TRBV29-1 with TRBJ2-1, with 8 bases identical to TRBD2. Germline V lookup: CDR1 SQVTM, CDR2 ANQGSEA. With 4 bases clipped from V and 0 bases from J, the junction kept 2 bases outside the gene matches. The CDR3 is 14 amino acids. The CDR3 reads CSVALAGSYNEQFF. The CDR3 nucleotides read TGCAGCGTTGCTCTAGCGGGCTCCTACAATGAGCAGTTCTTC.

The chain links TRBV19 to TRBJ1-1; TRBD1 agrees at 7 bases. J gave up 4 bases and V 4 bases, and 12 bases lay outside the gene matches. CDR1 LNHDA and CDR2 SQIVND come from the germline V gene (reference sequence). The CDR3 length is 16 residues. CDR3 loop: CASSTARRGRGTEAFF. CDR3 bases: TGTGCCAGTAGTACCGCAAGGAGGGGGCGAGGCACTGAAGCTTTCTTT.

The chain has TRBV5-1 and TRBJ2-1; TRBD2 matches at 9 bases. V trimming: 4 bases; J trimming: 4 bases; junction bases outside the gene matches: 12. The CDR3 loop spans 17 amino acids. Germline CDR1 reads SGHRS; CDR2 reads YFSETQ. As DNA, the CDR3 is TGCGCCAGCAGCCCCTGGCTAGCGGGACAAGTTTACAATGAGCAGTTCTTC. This codes for CASSPWLAGQVYNEQFF.